This paragraph covers one TCR beta chain sequence. There is no known antigen for this receptor. No base quality information exists; no much larger clone differs at one position. The data were taken from a study of pediatric ulcerative colitis (dated by TCRdb to the late 2010s). Study-level background: Of the ulcerative colitis patients, about 7 had pancolitis and two had left-sided colitis, and histology in every patient was consistent with ulcerative colitis. Using the Pediatric Ulcerative Colitis Activity Index, a couple of patients were classed as having mild disease, several as having moderate disease and three as having acute severe colitis. From nine newly diagnosed, treatment-naive pediatric ulcerative colitis patients and four non-IBD control children, paired blood and rectal samples were collected. The full study reports these points: A couple of rectal CDR3 clonotypes were found in every ulcerative colitis patient but in no control. Repertoires were derived from total lymphocyte DNA, so rare subsets such as regulatory T cells may have patterns not reflected. A couple of patients' blood samples yielded substantially fewer templates for technical reasons and were excluded from blood-rectal overlap analysis. With only a few individuals, the healthy control group was small. Clonal overlap between a subject's own blood and rectum was significantly greater in ulcerative colitis patients than in controls, which suggests more T cell trafficking to inflamed tissue. Features of the rectal repertoire distinguished controls, mild-moderate colitis patients and acute severe colitis patients, and in acute severe colitis rectal diversity was lower because of clonal expansions.

Rearranged CDR3 beta regions were amplified from genomic DNA with multiplex V and J primers using the immunoSEQ TRB Survey service. Survey-level sequencing depth of up to 500,000 reads per sample was used to keep depth equal across samples. The libraries were purified, combined into pools and sequenced with Illumina technology. As for how the authors treated the data: immunoSEQ online tools were used for productive clonality, sample overlap, pairwise scatters, CDR3 beta length, V/D/J gene usage and productiveness. Calculated diversity was defined as the number of unique rearrangements divided by total templates times 100, and Shannon and Simpson indices were additionally computed. Principal component analysis was performed on Z-score normalized data with the R prcomp function and the ggbiplot package. Blood-rectal clonal overlap within each subject was quantified with Morisita's index. TCRdb took over this immuneACCESS table, retaining in-frame rearrangements with V and J assigned. Such tables are incomplete; in checked studies, under half of the missing clones stem from an unresolved V gene, and the remainder is unexplained. V, J and clone size are those of that table, while D and trimming were read from the DNA. The sample includes 55,000 to 65,000 clones, with just over 75% observed a single time. Roughly 5.4% of the sample comes from the top ten.

Ulcerative colitis patients had received no immunosuppressive medication before the diagnostic colonoscopy. Blood was sampled at the same time as the colonoscopy. The Wizard kit (Promega) was used to extract genomic DNA from the blood and intestinal samples. This TCR came from a boy between 10 and 17 years old with moderate ulcerative colitis. Material for sequencing was blood.

Here is the DNA: TGTGCCAGCAGCCCGGGACAGGGCTATGGCTACACCTTC. Its amino acids are CASSPGQGYGYTF. This receptor chain uses TRBV27 and TRBJ1-2; TRBD1 matches 9 bases in the middle. CDR1 and CDR2, looked up from the germline V gene (reference sequence), are MNHEY and SMNVEV. V is trimmed back by 6 bases and J by 4 bases, and the junction contains 3 bases that no gene match accounts for. From cysteine to phenylalanine, the CDR3 is 13 amino acids long. The sequence is cut down to CDR3 DNA, 39 bases in frame from base 1.